This T cell receptor beta chain was found in a study of beta chain features in type 1 diabetes. CDR1 is SGDLS, CDR2 YYNGEE, per germline. CDR3 length: 14 residues. V shed 4 bases and J shed 8 bases, with 15 bases lying between them. Overall study findings and caveats: Patients' naive, central memory and regulatory TCRB repertoires appeared more alike than those of healthy donors. There were fewer insertions and more deletions at the VDJ junctions of type 1 diabetes patients. In all four CD4+ subsets, TCRB CDR3 length was significantly, moderately reduced in type 1 diabetes.

Every bit of the isolated RNA underwent reverse transcription, so sequencing read expressed TCRB transcripts. Around 3.9 million reads on average were seen across naive, central memory and regulatory T cell samples. The protocol was immunoSEQ multiplex PCR, while the TCRdb copy is restricted to in-frame clones and leaves out a portion. The sample lists tens of thousands of clones, roughly half occurring once. As concerns this clone: The antigen is unknown.

V and J are TRBV9 and TRBJ2-2; perhaps TRBD2 as D (5 bases). The TCR was taken from a woman between 35 and 50 years old with type 1 diabetes. Material: Tregs from blood. CDR3 in DNA: TGTGCCAGCAGCCCGGTGGCGGGTCAGGGGGAGCTGTTTTTT. It encodes CASSPVAGQGELFF. Combining the CDR3 with reference TRBV9 and TRBJ2-2 gives the whole variable domain DSGVTQTPKHLITATGQRVTLRCSPRSGDLSVYWYQQSLDQGLQFLIQYYNGEERAKGNILERFSAQQFPDLHSELNLSSLELGDSALYFCASSPVAGQGELFFGEGSRLTVL.